Here is one TCR beta chain with its context. This clone appeared a single time. It lacks a known antigen. No much larger clonotype is one base removed from it; base qualities were not supplied. These data originate in a study of blood T cell repertoires in COVID-19 (dated by TCRdb to about 2020). Some background on the complete study: Samples covering the acute and convalescent phases of COVID-19 were provided by collaborators in the United States, Italy and Spain. The material from the prospective study consisted of cDNA or gDNA derived from T cells, B-cell-depleted T cells, or PBMCs. The dataset comprised deeply sampled blood TCRbeta repertoires from subjects exposed to, actively infected with, or recovered from COVID-19. The repertoires were made available in a free public database intended to serve as a resource for research on the immune response to SARS-CoV-2. The samples were drawn from two sources: the first 160 participants of the ongoing ImmuneRACE study, and 1,254 subjects contributed by 6 global collaborators. Sample metadata almost always included a de-identified subject ID, COVID-19 status, age in years and sex. HLA class I and class II types, where available, came from metadata supplied by the sample provider rather than from assay-based typing. Broad study findings and their caveats: How much clinical and demographic metadata was included differed by source and by participant, and the metadata was provided uncurated.

V drops 3 bases and J drops 8 bases, leaving 11 bases in between. The germline V gene (reference sequence) specifies LNHDA as CDR1 and SQIVND as CDR2. Its CDR3 holds 13 amino acids, cysteine through phenylalanine. Of all the DNA, just the CDR3 is kept, 39 bases in frame from base 1. The collaborating institutions used their own protocols to collect whole blood in K2EDTA tubes. For TCRbeta analysis, collaborators shipped samples as frozen whole blood, isolated PBMCs, or DNA extracted from either of those sample types. TCRbeta CDR3 regions were amplified from genomic DNA using the immunoSEQ Assay, a bias-controlled multiplex PCR. The paper's processing steps were these. Nucleated cell counts per sample were estimated from amplification of reference gene primers within the assay. To quantify the absolute abundance of each unique TCRbeta CDR3 rearrangement, sequence reads were collapsed and filtered. Productive Simpson clonality was computed per sample as the square root of Simpson's diversity index over productive rearrangements. TCRdb took this table from immuneACCESS and kept in-frame rearrangements with V and J called. Such tables lack part of the clones; where checked against another copy, unresolved V genes explain under half of the gap, and the rest is unexplained. The D gene and trimming were derived from the DNA, and the V and J assignments and clone size from that table. The sample records fewer than 250,000 clones, roughly 80% of which are singletons. Roughly 2.7% of the sample is taken by the ten largest.

The sample was peripheral blood. The receptor was isolated from a woman in her thirties or forties with active or convalescent COVID-19. Here the chain combines TRBV19 and TRBJ2-1, with the identity of the D gene unclear. The sequenced DNA: TGTGCCAGTAGTATCAGTAAACAACATGAGCAGTTCTTC. Its translation reads: CASSISKQHEQFF.